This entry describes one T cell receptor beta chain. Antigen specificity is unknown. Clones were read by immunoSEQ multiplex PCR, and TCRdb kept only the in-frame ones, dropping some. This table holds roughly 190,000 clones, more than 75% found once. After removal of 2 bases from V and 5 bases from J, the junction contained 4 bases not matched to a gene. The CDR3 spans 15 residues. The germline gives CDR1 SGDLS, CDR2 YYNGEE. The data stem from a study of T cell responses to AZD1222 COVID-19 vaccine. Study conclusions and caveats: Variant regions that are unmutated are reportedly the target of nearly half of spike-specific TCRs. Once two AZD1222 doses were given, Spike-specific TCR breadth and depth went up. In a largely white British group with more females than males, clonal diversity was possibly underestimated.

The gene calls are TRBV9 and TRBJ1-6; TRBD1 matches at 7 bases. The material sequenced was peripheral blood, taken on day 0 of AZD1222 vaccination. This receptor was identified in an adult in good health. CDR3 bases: TGTGCCAGCAGCGTCCTCCAGGGGGATAATTCACCCCTCCACTTT. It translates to CASSVLQGDNSPLHF. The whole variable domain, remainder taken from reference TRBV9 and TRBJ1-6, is DSGVTQTPKHLITATGQRVTLRCSPRSGDLSVYWYQQSLDQGLQFLIQYYNGEERAKGNILERFSAQQFPDLHSELNLSSLELGDSALYFCASSVLQGDNSPLHFGNGTRLTVT.